The 17 T cell receptor beta chains listed next were all sequenced from one sample in a study of human T cells and chemical hapten exposure. Time point indicated: patch test 1, 2 weeks after DPC sensitization. Described treatment: therapeutic diphenylcyclopropenone sensitization with weekly scalp DPC. TCRdb analysed the RACE reads with MiXCR anew, one entry per CDR3 protein. The sample holds about 340,000 distinct CDR3 sequences, around 7% seen once. The material was whole blood, obtained in connection with sensitization to the hapten diphenylcyclopropenone (DPC). The receptors were gathered from a woman between 18 and 29 years old with alopecia areata. Some clones in this sample may be carry-over from other donors' samples.

This clonotype was seen a few times. This chain links TRBV7-9 with TRBJ1-2; tentatively, D is TRBD1 (6 bases). The CDR3 extends over 15 amino acids. Trimming left V 4 bases short and J 6 bases short, with 18 bases between. The germline V gene has CDR1 SEHNR and CDR2 FQNEAQ (reference sequence). The DNA for the CDR3 is TGTGCCAGCAGCTATACAGGGAGGATCGCGGATGGCTACACCTTC. Protein product: CASSYTGRIADGYTF.

The sample holds many counts of this clonotype. V and J are TRBV27 and TRBJ2-3; D call uncertain. Looked up from germline, CDR1 is MNHEY and CDR2 is SMNVEV (reference sequence). V shed 8 bases and J shed 0 bases, with 3 bases lying between them. This CDR3 has 11 amino acids. The CDR3 DNA reads TGTGCCAGCGCCAGCACAGATACGCAGTATTTT. Protein product: CASASTDTQYF.

The chain couples TRBV5-1 to TRBJ1-1, with a tentative D call TRBD1 (5 bases). This CDR3 contains 13 residues. The V and J ends lost 4 bases and 7 bases respectively, with 14 bases between them. Looked up from germline, CDR1 is SGHRS and CDR2 is YFSETQ. CDR3 DNA sequence: TGCGCCAGCAGCCTGCTGGGGACTAGTGAAGCTTTCTTT. This codes for CASSLLGTSEAFF.

The sample holds a few counts of this clonotype. The rearrangement links TRBV10-3 to TRBJ1-5; D remains ambiguous. The germline gives CDR1 ENHRY, CDR2 SYGVKD. The CDR3 sequence is 13 residues long. The ends were cut back, 6 bases at V and 0 bases at J, with 6 bases in the middle. The CDR3 DNA is TGTGCCATCAGGTATGATAGCAATCAGCCCCAGCATTTT. Its protein is CAIRYDSNQPQHF.

This clonotype was recorded at least ten times. This sequence joins TRBV5-5 and TRBJ2-7, with 7 bases matching TRBD1. With V trimmed by 0 bases and J by 3 bases, 6 bases remained unmatched. The CDR3 covers 15 residues. Germline V gene lookup returns CDR1 SGHKS and CDR2 YYEKEE (reference sequence). CDR3 DNA: TGTGCCAGCAGCTTGGGAGGGGGCGAGCACTACGAGCAGTACTTC. Residues: CASSLGGGEHYEQYF.

Concerning this clonotype itself: The junction departs from germline at one end; a sequencing error may be responsible. J is TRBJ1-1 and V is TRBV6-5; 7 positions agree with TRBD1. The CDR3 contains 15 residues. Germline V gives CDR1 MNHEY, CDR2 SVGAGI. The CDR3 DNA sequence: TGTGCCAGCAGTTACGCCGACAGGGCTTCCACTGATGCTTTCTTT. Encoded protein: CASSYADRASTDAFF.

This clonotype came up a few times. This sequence joins TRBV15 and TRBJ2-7, with D maybe TRBD1 (7 bases). This CDR3 comprises 15 residues. Trimming shortened V by 3 bases and J by 1 base, and 13 bases separated the two germline ends. The germline CDR1 and CDR2 sequences are LNHNV and YYDKDF (reference sequence). Written as DNA, the CDR3 is TGTGCCACCAGCAGTGGGCAGGGGGGTTCCTACGAGCAGTACTTC. Residues: CATSSGQGGSYEQYF.

Here the CDR3 DNA reads TGTGCCAGCAGCTTGCCGGGAGACGGCGGGGAGCTGTTTTTT. It specifies CASSLPGDGGELFF. The genes are TRBV5-4 and TRBJ2-2; perhaps TRBD2 as D (6 bases). The CDR3 is made up of 14 amino acids. CDR1 and CDR2 from the germline V gene are SGHNT and YYREEE (reference sequence). The V and J ends lost 1 base and 7 bases respectively, with 11 bases between them.

In its sample, this clonotype was seen many times. The chain carries TRBV2 and TRBJ1-1, with D tentatively TRBD1 (5 bases). Germline V gene lookup returns CDR1 SNHLY and CDR2 FYNNEI. With 7 bases removed from V and 8 bases from J, the gap between germline ends came to 17 bases. CDR3 length equals 13 residues. The CDR3 region is CASTTETEGEAFF. The CDR3 bases are TGTGCCAGCACCACGGAGACAGAGGGGGAAGCTTTCTTT.

This rearrangement joins TRBV5-1 to TRBJ2-3; possibly TRBD1 for D (5 bases). V gave up 1 base and J gave up 0 bases, with 12 bases separating them. Germline CDR1 and CDR2: SGHRS and YFSETQ. CDR3 size: 16 residues. CDR3: CASSLNSPGSTDTQYF. The CDR3 DNA is TGCGCCAGCAGCTTGAACAGCCCAGGGAGCACAGATACGCAGTATTTT.

V is TRBV18 and J is TRBJ2-3, with no clear D. V lost 4 bases to trimming and J lost 2 bases, with 10 bases between them. The CDR3 has 14 amino acids. Per the germline V gene, CDR1 is KGHSH and CDR2 is LQKENI. The chain's CDR3 is CASSRASTTDTQYF. The CDR3, as DNA: TGTGCCAGCTCACGGGCCAGCACCACAGATACGCAGTATTTT. Complete variable domain (other parts from reference TRBV18 and TRBJ2-3): NAGVMQNPRHLVRRRGQEARLRCSPMKGHSHVYWYRQLPEEGLKFMVYLQKENIIDESGMPKERFSAEFPKEGPSILRIQQVVRGDSAAYFCASSRASTTDTQYFGPGTRLTVL.

This clonotype was seen repeatedly, ten times or more. The J gene is TRBJ1-1, the V gene TRBV12-3 or TRBV12-4; D not certain. CDR3 length: 14 residues. V lost 3 bases to trimming and J lost 0 bases, with 8 bases between them. In nucleotides, the CDR3 is TGTGCCAGCAGTTTGAGCGGCATGAACACTGAAGCTTTCTTT. Protein: CASSLSGMNTEAFF.

The chain has TRBV6-5 and TRBJ2-1; TRBD2 agrees at 7 bases. V gave up 4 bases and J gave up 1 base; unmatched junction bases: 10. In germline, CDR1 is MNHEY, CDR2 SVGAGI. CDR3 length: 17 residues. The CDR3 is CASSSLSGARSYNEQFF. Written as DNA, the CDR3 is TGTGCCAGCAGTTCCCTAAGCGGGGCCAGATCCTACAATGAGCAGTTCTTC.

This clonotype was observed many times. This chain uses TRBV11-3 with TRBJ1-1; D is uncertain. The CDR3 is made up of 12 amino acids. CDR1 is SGHNT, CDR2 YENEEA, per germline. V lost 4 bases and J 2 bases, leaving 5 bases between the germline ends. The CDR3 sequence: CASSSANTEAFF. The CDR3 nucleotides read TGTGCCAGCAGCTCTGCTAACACTGAAGCTTTCTTT. Combining the CDR3 with reference TRBV11-3 and TRBJ1-1 gives the whole variable domain EAGVVQSPRYKIIEKKQPVAFWCNPISGHNTLYWYLQNLGQGPELLIRYENEEAVDDSQLPKDRFSAERLKGVDSTLKIQPAELGDSAVYLCASSSANTEAFFGQGTRLTVV.

This clonotype has ten or more counts. The J gene is TRBJ2-7, the V gene TRBV28, with D perhaps matching TRBD1 or TRBD2 (5 bases each). Trimming removed 3 bases from V and 7 bases from J, with 10 bases in between. The CDR3 sequence is 12 residues long. Germline CDR1 is MDHEN and CDR2 is SYDVKM. The CDR3 protein is CASSLGWGEQYF. CDR3 nucleotide sequence: TGTGCCAGCAGTTTGGGATGGGGGGAGCAGTACTTC. Full variable domain (missing parts from reference TRBV28 and TRBJ2-7): DVKVTQSSRYLVKRTGEKVFLECVQDMDHENMFWYRQDPGLGLRLIYFSYDVKMKEKGDIPEGYSVSREKKERFSLILESASTNQTSMYLCASSLGWGEQYFGPGTRLTVT.

This clonotype was recorded a few times. The chain employs TRBV18 and TRBJ2-5; 13 nucleotides agree with TRBD2. Germline CDR1 is KGHSH and CDR2 is LQKENI. The CDR3 contains 17 residues. The V gene end was trimmed by 2 bases and the J gene end by 0 bases; junction bases not matched to a gene: 3. The CDR3 sequence is CASSPWTSGGYQETQYF. CDR3 in DNA: TGTGCCAGCTCACCATGGACTAGCGGGGGTTACCAAGAGACCCAGTACTTC.

The chain joins TRBV15 to TRBJ1-1, with D maybe TRBD1 (5 bases). V was pared by 0 bases and J by 3 bases, with 8 bases between. Germline V CDR1 and CDR2: LNHNV, YYDKDF (reference sequence). The CDR3 spans 14 residues. CDR3 DNA sequence: TGTGCCACCAGCAGAGATCCCAGGGACACTGAAGCTTTCTTT. Amino acids: CATSRDPRDTEAFF. Together with reference TRBV15 and TRBJ1-1, the CDR3 gives the full variable domain: DAMVIQNPRYQVTQFGKPVTLSCSQTLNHNVMYWYQQKSSQAPKLLFHYYDKDFNNEADTPDNFQSRRPNTSFCFLDIRSPGLGDTAMYLCATSRDPRDTEAFFGQGTRLTVV.